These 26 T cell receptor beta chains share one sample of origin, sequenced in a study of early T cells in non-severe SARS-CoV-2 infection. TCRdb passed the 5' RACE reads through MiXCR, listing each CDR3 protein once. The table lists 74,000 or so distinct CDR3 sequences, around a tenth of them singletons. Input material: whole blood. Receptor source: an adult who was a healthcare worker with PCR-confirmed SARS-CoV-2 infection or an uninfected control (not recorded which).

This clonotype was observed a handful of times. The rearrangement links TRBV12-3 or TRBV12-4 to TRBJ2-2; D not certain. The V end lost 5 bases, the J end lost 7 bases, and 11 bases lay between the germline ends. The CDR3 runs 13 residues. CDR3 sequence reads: CASSAQMGGELFF. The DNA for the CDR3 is TGTGCCAGCAGTGCCCAGATGGGCGGGGAGCTGTTTTTT.

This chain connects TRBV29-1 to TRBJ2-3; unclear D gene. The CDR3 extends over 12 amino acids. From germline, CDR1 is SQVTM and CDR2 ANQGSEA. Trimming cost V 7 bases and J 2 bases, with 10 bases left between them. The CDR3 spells CSADGPTDTQYF. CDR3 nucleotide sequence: TGCAGCGCCGACGGGCCCACAGATACGCAGTATTTT.

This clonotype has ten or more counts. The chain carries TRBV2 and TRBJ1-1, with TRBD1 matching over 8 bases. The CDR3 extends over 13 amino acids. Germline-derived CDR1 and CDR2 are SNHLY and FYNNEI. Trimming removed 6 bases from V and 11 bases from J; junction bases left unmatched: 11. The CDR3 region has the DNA TGTGCCAGCAGCGTCACTAGGACAGGGCTCGCTTTCTTT. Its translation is CASSVTRTGLAFF.

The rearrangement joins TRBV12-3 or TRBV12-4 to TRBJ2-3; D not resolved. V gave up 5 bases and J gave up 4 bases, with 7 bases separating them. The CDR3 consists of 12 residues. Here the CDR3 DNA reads TGTGCCAGCAGTCAAAACTCAGATACGCAGTATTTT. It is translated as CASSQNSDTQYF.

The CDR3 DNA reads as TGTGCCAGCAGTTACGCCGGGACAGCTCAGCCCCAGCATTTT. It yields the protein CASSYAGTAQPQHF. The chain links TRBV6-2 or TRBV6-3 to TRBJ1-5; 7 nucleotides align to TRBD1. CDR1 MNHEY and CDR2 SVGEGT come from the germline V gene. V dropped 2 bases and J dropped 6; count of bases not matched to a gene: 4. The CDR3 extends over 14 amino acids.

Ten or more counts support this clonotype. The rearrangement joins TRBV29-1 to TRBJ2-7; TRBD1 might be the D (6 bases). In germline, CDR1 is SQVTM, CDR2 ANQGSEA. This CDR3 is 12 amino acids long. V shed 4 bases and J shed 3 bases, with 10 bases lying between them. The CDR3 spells CSVVNRDYEQYF. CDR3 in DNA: TGCAGCGTTGTCAACAGGGACTACGAGCAGTACTTC.

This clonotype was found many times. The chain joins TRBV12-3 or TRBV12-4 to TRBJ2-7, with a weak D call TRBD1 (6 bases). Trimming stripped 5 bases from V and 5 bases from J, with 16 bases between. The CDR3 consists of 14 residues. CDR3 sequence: CASSPGTPGDEQYF. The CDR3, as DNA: TGTGCCAGCAGTCCCGGGACACCCGGCGACGAGCAGTACTTC.

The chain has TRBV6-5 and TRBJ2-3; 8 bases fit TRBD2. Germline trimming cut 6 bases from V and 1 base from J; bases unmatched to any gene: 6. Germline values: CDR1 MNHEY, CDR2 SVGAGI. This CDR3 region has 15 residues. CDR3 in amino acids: CASRFSGVGTDTQYF. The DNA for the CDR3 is TGTGCCAGCAGATTTAGCGGGGTAGGCACAGATACGCAGTATTTT.

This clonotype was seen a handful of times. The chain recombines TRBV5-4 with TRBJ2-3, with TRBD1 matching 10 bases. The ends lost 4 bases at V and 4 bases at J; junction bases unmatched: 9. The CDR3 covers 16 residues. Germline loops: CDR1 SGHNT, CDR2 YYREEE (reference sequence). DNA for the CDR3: TGTGCCAGCAGCCGGAAGACAGGGGGCGCCGCAGATACGCAGTATTTT. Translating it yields CASSRKTGGAADTQYF. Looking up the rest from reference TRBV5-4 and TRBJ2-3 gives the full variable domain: ETGVTQSPTHLIKTRGQQVTLRCSSQSGHNTVSWYQQALGQGPQFIFQYYREEENGRGNFPPRFSGLQFPNYSSELNVNALELDDSALYLCASSRKTGGAADTQYFGPGTRLTVL.

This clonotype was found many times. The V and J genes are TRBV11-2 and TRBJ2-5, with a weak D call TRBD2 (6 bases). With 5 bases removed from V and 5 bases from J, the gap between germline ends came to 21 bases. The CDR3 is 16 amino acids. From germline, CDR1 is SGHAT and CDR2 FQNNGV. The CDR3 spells CASSTREYFGSETQYF. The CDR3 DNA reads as TGTGCCAGCAGCACCCGGGAGTATTTTGGCTCGGAGACCCAGTACTTC.

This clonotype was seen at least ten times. The CDR3 DNA follows: TGTGCCAGCAGTCTATGGACAGGGGGCAGTTCCACTGAAGCTTTCTTT. Its protein is CASSLWTGGSSTEAFF. The chain employs TRBV6-5 and TRBJ1-1; 11 nucleotides match TRBD1. The CDR3 runs to 16 residues. CDR1 is MNHEY and CDR2 is SVGAGI in the germline V gene. V lost 5 bases, J lost 4 bases, and 9 bases stayed unmatched.

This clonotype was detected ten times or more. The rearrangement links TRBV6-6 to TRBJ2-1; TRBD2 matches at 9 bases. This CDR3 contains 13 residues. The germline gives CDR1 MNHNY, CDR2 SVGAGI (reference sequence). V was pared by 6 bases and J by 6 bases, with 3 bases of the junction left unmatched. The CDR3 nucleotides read TGTGCCAGCAGAGCGGGGGGTGGCAATGAGCAGTTCTTC. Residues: CASRAGGGNEQFF.

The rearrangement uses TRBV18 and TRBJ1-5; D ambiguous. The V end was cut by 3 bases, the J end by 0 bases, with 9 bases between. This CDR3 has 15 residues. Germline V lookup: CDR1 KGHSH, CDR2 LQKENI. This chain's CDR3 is CASSPDRYSNQPQHF. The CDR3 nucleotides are TGTGCCAGCTCACCCGATCGTTATAGCAATCAGCCCCAGCATTTT.

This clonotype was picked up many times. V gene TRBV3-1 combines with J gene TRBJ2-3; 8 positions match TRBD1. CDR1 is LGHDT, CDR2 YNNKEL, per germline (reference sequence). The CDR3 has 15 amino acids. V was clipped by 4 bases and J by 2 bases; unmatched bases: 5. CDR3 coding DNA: TGTGCCAGCAGCCCAGGGACAGGCGTCACAGATACGCAGTATTTT. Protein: CASSPGTGVTDTQYF.

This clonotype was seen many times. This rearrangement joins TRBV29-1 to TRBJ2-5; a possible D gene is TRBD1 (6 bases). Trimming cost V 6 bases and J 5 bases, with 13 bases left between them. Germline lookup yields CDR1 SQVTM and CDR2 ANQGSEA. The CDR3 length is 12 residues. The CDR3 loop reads CSVYRQEETQYF. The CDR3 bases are TGCAGCGTCTACCGACAGGAGGAGACCCAGTACTTC.

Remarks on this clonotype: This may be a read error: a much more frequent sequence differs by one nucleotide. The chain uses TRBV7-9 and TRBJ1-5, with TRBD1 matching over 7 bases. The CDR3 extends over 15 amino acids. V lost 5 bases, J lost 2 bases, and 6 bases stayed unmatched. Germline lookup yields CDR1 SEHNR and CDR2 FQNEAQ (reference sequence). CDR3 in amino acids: CASSTTGVGNQPQHF. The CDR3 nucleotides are TGTGCCAGCAGCACAACAGGGGTGGGCAATCAGCCCCAGCATTTT.

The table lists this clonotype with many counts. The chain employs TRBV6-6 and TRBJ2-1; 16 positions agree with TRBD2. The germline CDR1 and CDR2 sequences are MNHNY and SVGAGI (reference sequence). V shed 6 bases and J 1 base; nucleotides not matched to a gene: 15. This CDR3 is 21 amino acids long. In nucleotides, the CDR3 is TGTGCCAGCAGGCGCGGGACAGGGGGACTAGCGGGAGGGGGGTCCTACAATGAGCAGTTCTTC. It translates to CASRRGTGGLAGGGSYNEQFF.

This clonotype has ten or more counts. This chain's CDR3 is CASRTQGANYGYTF. CDR3 bases: TGTGCCAGTAGAACCCAGGGGGCTAACTATGGCTACACCTTC. This chain links TRBV19 with TRBJ1-2; TRBD1 aligns across 7 bases. CDR3 length equals 14 residues. V was pared by 6 bases and J by 0 bases, with 4 bases of the junction left unmatched. The germline V gene encodes CDR1 LNHDA and CDR2 SQIVND (reference sequence).

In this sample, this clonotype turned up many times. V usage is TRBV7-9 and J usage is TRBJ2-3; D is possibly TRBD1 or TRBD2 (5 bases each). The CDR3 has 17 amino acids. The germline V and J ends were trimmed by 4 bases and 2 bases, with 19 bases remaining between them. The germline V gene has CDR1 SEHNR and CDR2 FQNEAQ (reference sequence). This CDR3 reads CASSYRRGTGNTDTQYF. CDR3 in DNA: TGTGCCAGCAGCTACCGTCGTGGGACGGGTAACACAGATACGCAGTATTTT.

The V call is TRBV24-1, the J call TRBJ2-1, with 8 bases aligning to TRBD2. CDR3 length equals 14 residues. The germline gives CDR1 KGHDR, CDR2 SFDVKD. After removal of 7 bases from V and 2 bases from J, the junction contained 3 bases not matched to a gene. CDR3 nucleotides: TGTGCCACCAGCGGGAGGGAAGCCTACAATGAGCAGTTCTTC. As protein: CATSGREAYNEQFF.

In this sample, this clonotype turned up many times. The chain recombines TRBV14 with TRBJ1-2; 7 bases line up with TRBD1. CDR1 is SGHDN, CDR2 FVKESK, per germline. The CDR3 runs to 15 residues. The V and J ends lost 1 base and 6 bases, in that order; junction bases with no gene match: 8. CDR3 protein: CASSQVATGINGYTF. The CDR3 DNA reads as TGTGCCAGCAGCCAAGTGGCGACAGGGATTAATGGCTACACCTTC.

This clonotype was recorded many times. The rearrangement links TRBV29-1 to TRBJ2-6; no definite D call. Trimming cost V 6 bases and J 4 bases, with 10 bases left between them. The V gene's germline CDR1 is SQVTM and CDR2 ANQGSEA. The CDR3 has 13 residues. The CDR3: CSVLAGGANVLTF. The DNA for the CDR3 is TGCAGCGTCCTGGCTGGAGGGGCCAACGTCCTGACTTTC.

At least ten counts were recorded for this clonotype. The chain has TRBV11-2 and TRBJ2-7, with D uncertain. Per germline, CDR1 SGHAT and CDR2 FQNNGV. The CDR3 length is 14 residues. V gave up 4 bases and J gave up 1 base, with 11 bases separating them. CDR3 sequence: CASSSVSSSYEQYF. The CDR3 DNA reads TGTGCCAGCAGCTCCGTTAGCAGTTCCTACGAGCAGTACTTC.

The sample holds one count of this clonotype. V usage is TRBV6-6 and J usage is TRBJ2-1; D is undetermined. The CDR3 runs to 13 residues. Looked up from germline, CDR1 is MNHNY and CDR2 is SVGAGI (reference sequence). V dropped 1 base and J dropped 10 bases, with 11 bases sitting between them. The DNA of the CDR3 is TGTGCCAGCAGTTACTTGACCCCCCCAGAGCAGTTCTTC. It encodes CASSYLTPPEQFF.

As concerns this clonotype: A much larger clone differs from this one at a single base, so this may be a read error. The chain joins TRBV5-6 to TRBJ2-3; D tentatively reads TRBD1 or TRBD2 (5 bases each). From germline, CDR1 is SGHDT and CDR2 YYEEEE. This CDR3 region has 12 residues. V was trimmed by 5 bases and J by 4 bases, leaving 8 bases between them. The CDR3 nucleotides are TGTGCCAGCAGACGGGGCTCAGATACGCAGTATTTT. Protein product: CASRRGSDTQYF. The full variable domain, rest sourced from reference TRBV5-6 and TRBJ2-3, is DAGVTQSPTHLIKTRGQQVTLRCSPKSGHDTVSWYQQALGQGPQFIFQYYEEEERQRGNFPDRFSGHQFPNYSSELNVNALLLGDSALYLCASRRGSDTQYFGPGTRLTVL.

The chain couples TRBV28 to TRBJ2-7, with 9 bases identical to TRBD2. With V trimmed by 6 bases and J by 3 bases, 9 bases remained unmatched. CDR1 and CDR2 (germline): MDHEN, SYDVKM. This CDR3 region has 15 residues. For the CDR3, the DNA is TGTGCCAGCAGCCCCCTAGTAGCGGGAGTCTACGAGCAGTACTTC. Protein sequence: CASSPLVAGVYEQYF.